The 15 T cell receptor beta chains below come from one sample, sequenced in a study of cytomegalovirus exposure and HLA in healthy donors. This PCR relied on a set of 60 Vbeta primers and 13 Jbeta primers. Repertoires were generated with immunoSEQ multiplex PCR, while TCRdb's copy carries only in-frame clones and drops some. The table has about 270,000 clones, just over 70% seen once. The specimen sequenced was PBMCs. The source of these receptors is a female donor in good health and CMV-seronegative.

This clone was seen more than once but under ten times. The V call is TRBV30, the J call TRBJ1-5, with D unclear. The CDR3 is made up of 14 amino acids. CDR1 GTSNPN and CDR2 SVGIG come from the germline V gene (reference sequence). Trimming took 2 bases from V and 6 from J, leaving 14 bases between them. CDR3 amino acids: CAWSSTVGGQPQHF. The CDR3 nucleotides are TGTGCCTGGAGTTCGACGGTAGGCGGTCAGCCCCAGCATTTT.

The J gene is TRBJ2-3, the V gene TRBV11-1; TRBD2 might be the D (6 bases). In germline, CDR1 is SGHAT, CDR2 FQDESV (reference sequence). The CDR3 covers 18 residues. The ends were cut back, 5 bases at V and 2 bases at J, with 23 bases in the middle. The CDR3 protein is CASSPHGSGLRSTDTQYF. As DNA, the CDR3 is TGTGCCAGCAGCCCACACGGGAGTGGACTACGATCCACAGATACGCAGTATTTT.

The V gene is TRBV5-6, the J gene TRBJ2-3; tentative D call: TRBD1 (6 bases). This CDR3 comprises 17 residues. The germline CDR1 and CDR2 sequences are SGHDT and YYEEEE. Trimming removed 2 bases from V and 0 bases from J, with 16 bases in between. CDR3 bases: TGTGCCAGCAGCTTTACAGGGCAGGTCCCTAGCACAGATACGCAGTATTTT. This translates into CASSFTGQVPSTDTQYF.

The chain recombines TRBV29-1 with TRBJ2-1, with 12 bases matching TRBD2. There are 15 residues in the CDR3. J gave up 9 bases and V 5 bases, and 11 bases lay outside the gene matches. Germline CDR1 and CDR2: SQVTM and ANQGSEA. The CDR3 sequence is CSVSRRLAGEGEQFF. The CDR3 DNA reads as TGCAGCGTTTCAAGGAGACTAGCGGGAGAAGGTGAGCAGTTCTTC.

The chain links TRBV7-8 to TRBJ2-5; the match to TRBD1 covers 8 bases. Near its end, the DNA agrees better with TRBJ2-7, so the J call may be wrong. The CDR3 covers 12 residues. Germline lookup yields CDR1 SGHVS and CDR2 FQNEAQ. The CDR3 DNA reads TGTGCCAGCAGCTTTACAGGGGGCGAGCAGTACTTC. Translation gives CASSFTGGEQYF.

V and J are TRBV7-3 and TRBJ2-2; 13 bases match TRBD2. This CDR3 has 21 amino acids. Trimming removed 5 bases from V and 8 bases from J; junction bases left unmatched: 23. Germline loops: CDR1 SGHTA, CDR2 FQGTGA. CDR3 DNA sequence: TGTGCCAGCAGCCCGAAGGTTATAAGGGGATGGACTAGCGGGAGTTCGGGGGAGCTGTTTTTT. Encoded protein: CASSPKVIRGWTSGSSGELFF.

This clone appeared a few times. V and J are TRBV11-2 and TRBJ1-5; D remains ambiguous. The CDR3 runs 12 residues. V lost 4 bases to trimming and J lost 6 bases, with 7 bases between them. Germline-derived CDR1 and CDR2 are SGHAT and FQNNGV. The chain's CDR3 is CASSSPGQPQHF. CDR3 coding DNA: TGTGCCAGCAGCTCCCCCGGTCAGCCCCAGCATTTT. The variable domain in full, with the rest retrieved from reference TRBV11-2 and TRBJ1-5, is EAGVAQSPRYKIIEKRQSVAFWCNPISGHATLYWYQQILGQGPKLLIQFQNNGVVDDSQLPKDRFSAERLKGVDSTLKIQPAKLEDSAVYLCASSSPGQPQHFGDGTRLSIL.

This clone was recorded once. The V call is TRBV5-1, the J call TRBJ2-7; D is perhaps TRBD1 (5 bases). Trimming left V 4 bases short and J 2 bases short, with 13 bases between. Germline V gives CDR1 SGHRS, CDR2 YFSETQ. This CDR3 is built from 14 residues. CDR3 nucleotides: TGCGCCAGCAGCCACCCAATGGGGCCCTACGAGCAGTACTTC. Translation: CASSHPMGPYEQYF.

V is TRBV6-5 and J is TRBJ2-7; D uncertain. CDR3 length: 15 amino acids. Trimming left V 0 bases short and J 2 bases short, with 11 bases between. Germline V gene lookup returns CDR1 MNHEY and CDR2 SVGAGI. CDR3 amino acids: CASSYSSRFPYEQYF. The DNA for the CDR3 is TGTGCCAGCAGTTACTCGAGCCGGTTCCCCTACGAGCAGTACTTC.

CDR3 sequence: CASSSPTGGSYEQYF. Written as DNA, the CDR3 is TGCGCCAGCAGCTCTCCGACAGGGGGCTCCTACGAGCAGTACTTC. The chain combines TRBV5-1 with TRBJ2-7; 9 nucleotides match TRBD1. Unmatched junction bases numbered 4, after V lost 3 bases and J lost 0 bases. The CDR3 loop spans 15 amino acids. Germline lookup yields CDR1 SGHRS and CDR2 YFSETQ.

The V and J genes are TRBV6-4 and TRBJ2-2, with a possible D match to TRBD2 (6 bases). CDR1 and CDR2 (germline): MRHNA, SNTAGT. The germline V and J ends were trimmed by 0 bases and 6 bases, with 14 bases remaining between them. The CDR3 has 16 residues. CDR3 DNA sequence: TGTGCCAGCAGTGACTCTCCCCTCGGAGGGGCCGGGGAGCTGTTTTTT. It specifies CASSDSPLGGAGELFF.

This clone was detected once. At the DNA level, this CDR3 is encoded by other sequences in the same sample as well. The V call is TRBV28, the J call TRBJ2-7; no reliable D call. The CDR3 contains 12 residues. Germline V lookup: CDR1 MDHEN, CDR2 SYDVKM. Trimming removed 3 bases from V and 0 bases from J, with 3 bases in between. The CDR3 sequence: CASSLSSYEQYF. Written as DNA, the CDR3 is TGTGCCAGCAGTTTGAGCTCCTACGAGCAGTACTTC.

The rearrangement joins TRBV7-2 to TRBJ2-7; the D gene is possibly TRBD1 (6 bases). Trimming removed 3 bases from V and 3 bases from J, with 12 bases in between. The CDR3 is made up of 14 amino acids. Germline assignment: CDR1 SGHTA and CDR2 FQGNSA. CDR3 region: CASSLGVGHYEQYF. CDR3 DNA: TGTGCCAGCAGCTTGGGGGTGGGACACTACGAGCAGTACTTC.

This rearrangement joins TRBV28 to TRBJ2-2; no clear D. The CDR3 runs to 17 residues. CDR1 and CDR2 from the germline V gene are MDHEN and SYDVKM. Trimming took 5 bases from V and 3 from J, leaving 19 bases between them. CDR3 in DNA: TGTGCCAGCAGTCCAAAGGAATTCCGACATTACACCGGGGAGCTGTTTTTT. Protein: CASSPKEFRHYTGELFF.

DNA of the CDR3: TGTGCCAGCAGCTCGGGACTAGCGGGGAGGGAAGAGACCCAGTACTTC. Encoded protein: CASSSGLAGREETQYF. The rearrangement links TRBV5-8 to TRBJ2-5, with TRBD2 identical over 13 bases. The J segment lost 3 bases and the V segment lost 3 bases, leaving 5 bases of the junction unmatched. Germline V gene sequence: CDR1 SGHTS, CDR2 YDEGEE. CDR3 length equals 16 residues.